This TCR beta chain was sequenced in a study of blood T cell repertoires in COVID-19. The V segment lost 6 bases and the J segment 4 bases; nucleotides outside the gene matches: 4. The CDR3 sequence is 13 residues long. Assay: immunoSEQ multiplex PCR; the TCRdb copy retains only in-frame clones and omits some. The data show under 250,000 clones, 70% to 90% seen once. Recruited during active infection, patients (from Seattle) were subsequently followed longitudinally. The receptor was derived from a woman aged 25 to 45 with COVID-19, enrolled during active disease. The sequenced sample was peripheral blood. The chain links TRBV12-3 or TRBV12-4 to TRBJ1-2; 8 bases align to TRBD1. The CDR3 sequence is CASSPGTGYGYTF. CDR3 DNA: TGTGCCAGCAGCCCCGGGACAGGCTATGGCTACACCTTC.